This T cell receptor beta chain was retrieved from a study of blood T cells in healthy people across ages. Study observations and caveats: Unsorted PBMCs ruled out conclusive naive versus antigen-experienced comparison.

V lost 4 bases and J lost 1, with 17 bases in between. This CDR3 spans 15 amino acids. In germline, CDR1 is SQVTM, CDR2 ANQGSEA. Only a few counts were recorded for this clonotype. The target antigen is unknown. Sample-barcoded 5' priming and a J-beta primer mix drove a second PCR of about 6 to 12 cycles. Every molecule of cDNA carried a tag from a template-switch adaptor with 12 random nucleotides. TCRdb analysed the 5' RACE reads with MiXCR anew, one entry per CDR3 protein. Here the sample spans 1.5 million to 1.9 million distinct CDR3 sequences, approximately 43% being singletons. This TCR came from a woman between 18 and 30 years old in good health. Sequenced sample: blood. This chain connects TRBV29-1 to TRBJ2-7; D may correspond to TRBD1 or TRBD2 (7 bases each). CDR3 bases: TGCAGCGTTGCAGGGGGACTATTGAATTCCTACGAGCAGTACTTC. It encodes CSVAGGLLNSYEQYF.